This TCR beta chain was profiled in a study of regulatory and conventional T cells in RAG deficiency. The CDR3 consists of 14 residues. The V gene's germline CDR1 is MNHNY and CDR2 SVGAGI (reference sequence). The ends lost 6 bases at V and 5 bases at J; junction bases unmatched: 7. Using immunoSEQ multiplex PCR, the repertoire was profiled, and TCRdb retains in-frame clones only, with some absent. This sample has roughly 32,000 clones, with 90% to 97% found just once. Regarding this clone: What it binds is unknown.

General study points: Treg unique TCR beta sequences were approximately 100-fold fewer in Omenn syndrome and CID/AS patients than controls.

Conventional CD4+ T cells were sorted from blood as CD25-low CD127-high cells. The same sample was also studied in work on regulatory T cells. As that study records: The primer mix had 52 TRBV and 13 TRBJ primers. Patient repertoires had restricted TRB V-J pairs and skewed V and J usage, most in Tregs.

This clonotype was obtained from a human donor in good health. The chain combines TRBV6-6 with TRBJ2-1; TRBD1 matches at 7 bases. The sequenced sample consisted of CD25- CD4+ T cells sorted from blood. The CDR3 DNA is TGTGCCAGCAGCCGACAGGGCAAAAACAATGAGCAGTTCTTC. It yields the protein CASSRQGKNNEQFF.